This TCR beta chain was profiled in a study of cytomegalovirus exposure and HLA in healthy donors. Study summary: About 80 million unique TCRs from HLA-typed donors made up an early data release.

Germline CDR1 is SGHTS and CDR2 is YDEGEE. Trimming cost V 4 bases and J 9 bases, with 14 bases left between them. The CDR3 runs to 14 residues. The PCR ran on 60 Vbeta and 13 Jbeta primers. Libraries were prepared by immunoSEQ multiplex PCR; TCRdb keeps only in-frame clonotypes and omits some of them. The repertoire holds about 130,000 clones, with 76% as singletons. The chain links TRBV5-8 to TRBJ1-6; unclear D gene. The sample consisted of PBMCs. The sequence was collected from a man aged 40-49 years in good health and CMV-seronegative. The CDR3 nucleotides read TGTGCCAGCAGCAGGGAGGTGGGGAGTTCACCCCTCCACTTT. It encodes CASSREVGSSPLHF.